The T cell receptor beta chain under discussion was sequenced for a study of blood T cell repertoires in COVID-19. The germline V gene has CDR1 MRHNA and CDR2 SNTAGT. This CDR3 contains 14 residues. V shed 2 bases and J shed 6 bases, with 11 bases lying between them. Assay used: immunoSEQ multiplex PCR; TCRdb lists only in-frame clones, some missing. The table includes about 150,000 clones, approximately 80% detected once. The source is a woman of 80 years or more with COVID-19, enrolled during active disease. The chain is built from TRBV6-4 and TRBJ2-1, with D possibly matching TRBD2 (5 bases). Material: peripheral blood. The CDR3 sequence is CASSDPAVANEQFF. CDR3 DNA: TGTGCCAGCAGTGACCCAGCGGTGGCCAATGAGCAGTTCTTC.